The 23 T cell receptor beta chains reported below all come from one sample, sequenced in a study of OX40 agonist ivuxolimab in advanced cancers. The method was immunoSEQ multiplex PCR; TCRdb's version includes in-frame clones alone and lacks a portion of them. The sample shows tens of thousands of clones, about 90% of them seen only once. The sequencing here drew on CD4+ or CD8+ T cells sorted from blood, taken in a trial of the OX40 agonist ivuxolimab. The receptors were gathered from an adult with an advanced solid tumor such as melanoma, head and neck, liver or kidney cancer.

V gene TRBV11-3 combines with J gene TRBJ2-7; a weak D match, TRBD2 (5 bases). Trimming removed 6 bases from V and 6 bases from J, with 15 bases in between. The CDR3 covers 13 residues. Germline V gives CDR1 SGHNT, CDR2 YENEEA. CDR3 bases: TGTGCCAGCAGTCGGACTGGCTCCCGCGAGCAGTACTTC. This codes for CASSRTGSREQYF.

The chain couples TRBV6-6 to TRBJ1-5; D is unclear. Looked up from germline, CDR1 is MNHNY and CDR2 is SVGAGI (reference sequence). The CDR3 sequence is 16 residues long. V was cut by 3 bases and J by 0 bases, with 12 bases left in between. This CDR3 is CASSYSGRDSNQPQHF. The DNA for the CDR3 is TGTGCCAGCAGTTATTCTGGCAGAGATAGCAATCAGCCCCAGCATTTT.

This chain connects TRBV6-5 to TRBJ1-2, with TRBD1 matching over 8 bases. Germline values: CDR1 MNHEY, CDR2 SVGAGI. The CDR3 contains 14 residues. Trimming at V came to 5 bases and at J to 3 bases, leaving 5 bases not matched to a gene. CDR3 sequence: CASSLTGEDYGYTF. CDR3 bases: TGTGCCAGCAGTCTGACAGGGGAGGACTATGGCTACACCTTC.

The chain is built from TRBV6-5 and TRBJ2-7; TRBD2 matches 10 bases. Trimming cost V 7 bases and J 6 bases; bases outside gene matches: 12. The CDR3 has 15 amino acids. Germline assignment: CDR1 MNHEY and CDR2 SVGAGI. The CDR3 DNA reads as TGTGCCAGCAAAGAAAGCGGGAGGGAATCCGGCGAGCAGTACTTC. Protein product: CASKESGRESGEQYF.

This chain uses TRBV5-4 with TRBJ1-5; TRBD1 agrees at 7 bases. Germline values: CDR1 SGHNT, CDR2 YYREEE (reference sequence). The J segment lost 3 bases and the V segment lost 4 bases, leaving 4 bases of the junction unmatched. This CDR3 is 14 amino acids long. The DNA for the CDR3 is TGTGCCAGCAGCGGTACAGGGGTCAATCAGCCCCAGCATTTT. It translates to CASSGTGVNQPQHF. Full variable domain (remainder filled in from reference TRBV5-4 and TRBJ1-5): ETGVTQSPTHLIKTRGQQVTLRCSSQSGHNTVSWYQQALGQGPQFIFQYYREEENGRGNFPPRFSGLQFPNYSSELNVNALELDDSALYLCASSGTGVNQPQHFGDGTRLSIL.

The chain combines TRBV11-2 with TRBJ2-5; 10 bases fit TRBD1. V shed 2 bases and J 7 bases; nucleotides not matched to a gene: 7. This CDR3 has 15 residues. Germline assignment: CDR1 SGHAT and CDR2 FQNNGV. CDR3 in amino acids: CASSLSPGQGRTQYF. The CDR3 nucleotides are TGTGCCAGCAGCTTATCACCGGGACAGGGGCGGACCCAGTACTTC.

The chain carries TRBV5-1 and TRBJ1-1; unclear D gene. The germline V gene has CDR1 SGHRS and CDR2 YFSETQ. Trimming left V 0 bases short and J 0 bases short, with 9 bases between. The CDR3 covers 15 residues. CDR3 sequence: CASSLGAALNTEAFF. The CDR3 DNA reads TGCGCCAGCAGCTTGGGGGCAGCGTTGAACACTGAAGCTTTCTTT.

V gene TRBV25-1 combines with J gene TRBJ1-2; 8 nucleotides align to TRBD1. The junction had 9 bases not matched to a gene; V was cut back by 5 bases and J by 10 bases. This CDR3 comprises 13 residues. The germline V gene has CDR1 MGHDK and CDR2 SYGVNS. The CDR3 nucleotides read TGTGCCAGCAGTTCAAAGGACAGGGCCGTCTACACCTTC. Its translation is CASSSKDRAVYTF.

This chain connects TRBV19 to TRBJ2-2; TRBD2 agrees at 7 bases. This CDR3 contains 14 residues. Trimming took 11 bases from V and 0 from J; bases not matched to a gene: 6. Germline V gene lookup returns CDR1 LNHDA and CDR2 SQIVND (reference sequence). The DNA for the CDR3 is TGTGCCTCTGGGAGGGGCCCGAACACCGGGGAGCTGTTTTTT. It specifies CASGRGPNTGELFF.

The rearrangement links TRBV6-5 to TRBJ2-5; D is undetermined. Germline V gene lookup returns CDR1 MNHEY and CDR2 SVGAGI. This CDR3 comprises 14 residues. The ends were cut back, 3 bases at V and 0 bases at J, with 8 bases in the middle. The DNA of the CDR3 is TGTGCCAGCAGTTATTCGTACAACCAAGAGACCCAGTACTTC. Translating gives CASSYSYNQETQYF.

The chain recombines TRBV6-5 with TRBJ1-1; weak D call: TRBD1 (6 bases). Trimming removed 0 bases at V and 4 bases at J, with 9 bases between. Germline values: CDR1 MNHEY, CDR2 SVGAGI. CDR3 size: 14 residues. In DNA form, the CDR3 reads TGTGCCAGCAGTTACTCGATCAGGGGCACTGAAGCTTTCTTT. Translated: CASSYSIRGTEAFF.

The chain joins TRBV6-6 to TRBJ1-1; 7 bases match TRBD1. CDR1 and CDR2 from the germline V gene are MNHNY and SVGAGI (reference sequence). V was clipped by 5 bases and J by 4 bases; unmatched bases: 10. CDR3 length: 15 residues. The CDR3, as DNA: TGTGCCAGCAGTCCCCTACGGGACAGTGGCACTGAAGCTTTCTTT. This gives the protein CASSPLRDSGTEAFF.

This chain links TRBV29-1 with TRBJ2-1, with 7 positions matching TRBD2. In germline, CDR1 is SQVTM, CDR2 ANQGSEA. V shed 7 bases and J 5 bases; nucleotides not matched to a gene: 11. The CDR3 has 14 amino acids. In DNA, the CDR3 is TGCAGCGCCGAAAGGGGTAGCGGGCACAATGAGCAGTTCTTC. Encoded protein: CSAERGSGHNEQFF.

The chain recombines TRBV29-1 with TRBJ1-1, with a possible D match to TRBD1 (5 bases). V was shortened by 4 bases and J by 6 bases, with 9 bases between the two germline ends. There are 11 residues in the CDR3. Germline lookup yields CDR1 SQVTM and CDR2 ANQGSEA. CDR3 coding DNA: TGCAGCGTTGTTGGGGCGTCTGAAGCTTTCTTT. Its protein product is CSVVGASEAFF.

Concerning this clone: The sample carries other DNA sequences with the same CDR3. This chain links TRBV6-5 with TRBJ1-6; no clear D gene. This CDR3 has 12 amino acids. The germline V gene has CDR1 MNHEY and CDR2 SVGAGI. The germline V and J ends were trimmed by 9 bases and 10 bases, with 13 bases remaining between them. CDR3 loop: CASTGVGSPLHF. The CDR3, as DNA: TGTGCCAGTACTGGGGTCGGGTCACCCCTCCACTTT.

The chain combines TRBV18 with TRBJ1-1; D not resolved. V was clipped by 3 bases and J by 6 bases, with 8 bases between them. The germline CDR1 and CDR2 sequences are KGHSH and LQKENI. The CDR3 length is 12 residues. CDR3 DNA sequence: TGTGCCAGCTCACCTCCGGGCTCTGAAGCTTTCTTT. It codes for CASSPPGSEAFF. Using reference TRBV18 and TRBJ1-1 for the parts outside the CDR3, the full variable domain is NAGVMQNPRHLVRRRGQEARLRCSPMKGHSHVYWYRQLPEEGLKFMVYLQKENIIDESGMPKERFSAEFPKEGPSILRIQQVVRGDSAAYFCASSPPGSEAFFGQGTRLTVV.

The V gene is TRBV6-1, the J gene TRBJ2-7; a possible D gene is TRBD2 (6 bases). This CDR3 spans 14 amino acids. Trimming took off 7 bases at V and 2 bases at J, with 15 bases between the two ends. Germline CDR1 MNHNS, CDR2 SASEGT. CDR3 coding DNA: TGTGCCAGCACCTACCCCCGGAGGGCCTACGAGCAGTACTTC. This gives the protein CASTYPRRAYEQYF.

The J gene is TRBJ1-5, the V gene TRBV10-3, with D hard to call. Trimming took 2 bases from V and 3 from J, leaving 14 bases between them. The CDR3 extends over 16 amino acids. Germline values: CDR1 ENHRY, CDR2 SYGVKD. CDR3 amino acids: CAISEVGPANNQPQHF. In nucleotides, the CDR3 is TGTGCCATCAGTGAGGTCGGACCCGCCAACAATCAGCCCCAGCATTTT.

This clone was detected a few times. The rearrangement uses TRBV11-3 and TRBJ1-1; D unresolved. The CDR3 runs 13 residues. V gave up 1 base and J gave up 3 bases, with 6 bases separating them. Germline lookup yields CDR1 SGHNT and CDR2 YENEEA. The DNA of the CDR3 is TGTGCCAGCAGCTTAGGGATTGACACTGAAGCTTTCTTT. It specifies CASSLGIDTEAFF.

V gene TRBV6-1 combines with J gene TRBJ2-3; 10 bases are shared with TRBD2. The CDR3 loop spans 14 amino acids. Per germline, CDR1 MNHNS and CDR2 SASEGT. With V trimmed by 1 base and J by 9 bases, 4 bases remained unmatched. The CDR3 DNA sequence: TGTGCCAGCAGTGAAGTGGGTAGCGGGGGGACGCAGTATTTT. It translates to CASSEVGSGGTQYF.

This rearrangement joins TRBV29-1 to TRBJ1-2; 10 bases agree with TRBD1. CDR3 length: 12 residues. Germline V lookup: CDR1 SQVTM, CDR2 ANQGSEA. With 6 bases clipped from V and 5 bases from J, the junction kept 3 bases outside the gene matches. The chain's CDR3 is CSVGTGEYGYTF. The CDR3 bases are TGCAGCGTGGGGACAGGGGAGTATGGCTACACCTTC. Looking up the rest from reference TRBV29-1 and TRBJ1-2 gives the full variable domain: SAVISQKPSRDICQRGTSLTIQCQVDSQVTMMFWYRQQPGQSLTLIATANQGSEATYESGFVIDKFPISRPNLTFSTLTVSNMSPEDSSIYLCSVGTGEYGYTFGSGTRLTVV.

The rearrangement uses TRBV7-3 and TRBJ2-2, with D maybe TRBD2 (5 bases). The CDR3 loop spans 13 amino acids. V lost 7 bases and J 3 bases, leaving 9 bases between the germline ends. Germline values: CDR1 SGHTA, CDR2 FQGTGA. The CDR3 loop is CASKDGDTGELFF. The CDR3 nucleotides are TGTGCCAGCAAAGACGGGGACACCGGGGAGCTGTTTTTT.

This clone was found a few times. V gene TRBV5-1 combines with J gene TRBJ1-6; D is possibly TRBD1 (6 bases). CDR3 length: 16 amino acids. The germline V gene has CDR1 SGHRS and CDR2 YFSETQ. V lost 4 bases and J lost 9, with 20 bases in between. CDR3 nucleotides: TGCGCCAGCAGCCGAGGGGCAGGGGAAGGAAGTTCACCCCTCCACTTT. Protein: CASSRGAGEGSSPLHF.